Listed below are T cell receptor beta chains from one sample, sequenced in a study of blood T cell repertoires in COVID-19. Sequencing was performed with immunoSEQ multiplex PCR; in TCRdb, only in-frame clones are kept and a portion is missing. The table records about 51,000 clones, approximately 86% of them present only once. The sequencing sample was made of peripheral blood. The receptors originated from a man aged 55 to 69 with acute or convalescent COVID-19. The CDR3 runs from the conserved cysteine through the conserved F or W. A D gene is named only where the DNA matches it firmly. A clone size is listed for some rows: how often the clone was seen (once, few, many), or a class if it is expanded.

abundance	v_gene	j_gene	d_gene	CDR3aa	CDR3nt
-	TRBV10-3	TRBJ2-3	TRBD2	CAISDLAGTDTQYF	TGTGCCATCAGTGATCTAGCGGGAACAGATACGCAGTATTTT
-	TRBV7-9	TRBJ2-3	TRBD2	CASSLTGGRTTDTQYF	TGTGCCAGCAGCTTAACGGGGGGGCGTACCACAGATACGCAGTATTTT
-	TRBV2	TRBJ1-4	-	CASDISREKLFF	TGTGCCAGCGATATTAGCCGTGAAAAACTGTTTTTT
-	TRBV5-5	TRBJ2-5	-	CASILEVTEETQYF	TGTGCCAGCATCCTTGAGGTGACAGAAGAGACCCAGTACTTC
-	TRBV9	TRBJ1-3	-	CASSATGTGNTIYF	TGTGCCAGCAGCGCCACAGGTACGGGAAACACCATATATTTT
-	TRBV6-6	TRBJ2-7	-	CASSYPDRTYEQYF	TGTGCCAGCAGTTACCCAGACAGGACCTACGAGCAGTACTTC
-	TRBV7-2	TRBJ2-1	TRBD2	CASSFGLAGNEQFF	TGTGCCAGCAGCTTTGGACTAGCGGGGAATGAGCAGTTCTTC
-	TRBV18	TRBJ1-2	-	CASSLMDSYGYTF	TGTGCCAGCTCCCTTATGGACAGCTATGGCTACACCTTC
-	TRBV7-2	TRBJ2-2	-	CASSLGHIPGELFF	TGTGCCAGCAGCTTAGGGCATATCCCCGGGGAGCTGTTTTTT
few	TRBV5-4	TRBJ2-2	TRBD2	CASSLSMRGANTGELFF	TGTGCCAGCAGCTTATCTATGCGGGGGGCGAACACCGGGGAGCTGTTTTTT
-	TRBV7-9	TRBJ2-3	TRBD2	CASSLGLAGGLDTQYF	TGTGCCAGCAGCTTAGGGCTAGCGGGAGGACTAGATACGCAGTATTTT
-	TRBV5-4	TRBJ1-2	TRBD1	CASSYLATGIYGYTF	TGTGCCAGCAGCTACCTGGCGACAGGGATCTATGGCTACACCTTC
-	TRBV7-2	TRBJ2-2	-	CASSLARGSLGGELFF	TGTGCCAGCAGCTTAGCGCGCGGTAGCTTAGGCGGGGAGCTGTTTTTT
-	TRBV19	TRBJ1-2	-	CASSAPQIYGYTF	TGTGCCAGTAGTGCTCCCCAGATCTATGGCTACACCTTC
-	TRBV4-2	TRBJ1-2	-	CASSPGGGYTF	TGTGCCAGCAGCCCGGGTGGTGGCTACACCTTC
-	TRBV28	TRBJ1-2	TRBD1	CASSLGAGGKSEGYTF	TGTGCCAGCAGTTTAGGGGCAGGGGGCAAATCGGAGGGCTACACCTTC
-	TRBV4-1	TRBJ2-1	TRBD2	CASSQEVPTSGGNEQFF	TGCGCCAGCAGCCAAGAGGTTCCGACTAGCGGGGGGAATGAGCAGTTCTTC
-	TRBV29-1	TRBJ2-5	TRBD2	CSVPGLDPDHQETQYF	TGCAGCGTTCCGGGACTAGACCCCGACCACCAAGAGACCCAGTACTTC
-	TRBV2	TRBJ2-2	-	CASSVVISKSTGELFF	TGTGCCAGCAGTGTTGTGATTAGTAAAAGCACCGGGGAGCTGTTTTTT
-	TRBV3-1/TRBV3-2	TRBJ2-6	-	CASSPLDPRSGANVLTF	TGTGCCAGCAGCCCCCTAGATCCCCGATCTGGGGCCAACGTCCTGACTTTC
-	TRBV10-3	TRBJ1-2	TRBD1	CAIKGAGVEGYTF	TGTGCCATCAAGGGGGCAGGGGTCGAAGGCTACACCTTC
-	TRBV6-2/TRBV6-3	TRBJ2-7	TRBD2	CASSYVLAGGKSYEQYF	TGTGCCAGCAGTTACGTACTAGCGGGAGGAAAGTCCTACGAGCAGTACTTC
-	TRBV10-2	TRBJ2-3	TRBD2	CASISGREYTDTQYF	TGCGCCAGCATAAGCGGGAGGGAATACACAGATACGCAGTATTTT
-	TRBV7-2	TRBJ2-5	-	CASSLRGGQYF	TGTGCCAGCAGCCTACGGGGTGGCCAGTACTTC
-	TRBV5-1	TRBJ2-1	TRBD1	CASSLGQGSSYNEQFF	TGCGCCAGCAGCTTGGGACAGGGAAGCTCCTACAATGAGCAGTTCTTC
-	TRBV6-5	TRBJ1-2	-	CASSYSNRFNYGYTF	TGTGCCAGCAGTTACTCGAATCGGTTTAACTATGGCTACACCTTC
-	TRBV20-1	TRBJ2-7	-	CSARRGYEQYF	TGCAGTGCTAGAAGGGGATACGAGCAGTACTTC
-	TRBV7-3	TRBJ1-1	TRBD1	CASSLGDRRNTEAFF	TGTGCCAGCAGCTTAGGGGACAGGAGGAACACTGAAGCTTTCTTT
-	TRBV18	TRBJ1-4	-	CASSPLREKRPEKLFF	TGTGCCAGCTCACCACTTCGGGAGAAACGGCCAGAAAAACTGTTTTTT
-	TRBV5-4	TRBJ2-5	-	CASSFGLTYQETQYF	TGTGCCAGCAGCTTTGGACTGACTTACCAAGAGACCCAGTACTTC
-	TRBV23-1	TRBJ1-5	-	CASSQGRQPQHF	TGCGCCAGCAGTCAGGGGAGGCAGCCCCAGCATTTT
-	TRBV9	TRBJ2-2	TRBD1	CASSAYRGQGFDTGELFF	TGTGCCAGCAGCGCGTACCGGGGACAGGGTTTTGACACCGGGGAGCTGTTTTTT
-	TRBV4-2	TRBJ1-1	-	CASSQEMRNTEAFF	TGTGCCAGCAGCCAAGAAATGCGTAACACTGAAGCTTTCTTT
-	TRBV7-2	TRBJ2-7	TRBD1	CASSPWTGVPYEQYF	TGTGCCAGCAGCCCGTGGACAGGGGTCCCCTACGAGCAGTACTTC
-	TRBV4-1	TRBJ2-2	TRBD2	CASSAEAGESTGELFF	TGCGCCAGCAGCGCGGAAGCGGGAGAGAGCACCGGGGAGCTGTTTTTT
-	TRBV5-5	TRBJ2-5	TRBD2	CASSLFSSGRFETQYF	TGTGCCAGCAGCTTGTTTTCTAGCGGGAGATTTGAGACCCAGTACTTC
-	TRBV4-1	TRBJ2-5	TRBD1	CASSPGGTGGETQYF	TGCGCCAGCAGCCCTGGAGGGACAGGGGGGGAGACCCAGTACTTC
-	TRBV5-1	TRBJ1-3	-	CASSSDGDSGNTIYF	TGCGCCAGCAGCTCCGACGGGGACTCTGGAAACACCATATATTTT
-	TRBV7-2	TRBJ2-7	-	CASSGNRLARVAYEQYF	TGTGCCAGCAGCGGCAATCGCTTGGCCAGGGTGGCCTACGAGCAGTACTTC
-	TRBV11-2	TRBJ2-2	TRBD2	CASIPRWTSGTGELFF	TGTGCCAGCATCCCCAGGTGGACTAGCGGCACCGGGGAGCTGTTTTTT
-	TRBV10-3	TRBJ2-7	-	CAITRTPLSGTSYEQYF	TGTGCCATCACCCGGACCCCACTCAGCGGAACTTCCTACGAGCAGTACTTC
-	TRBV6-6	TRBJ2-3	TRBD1	CASRLQAGTVTDTQYF	TGTGCCAGCAGACTCCAAGCCGGGACAGTCACAGATACGCAGTATTTT
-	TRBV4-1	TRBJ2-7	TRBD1	CASSQGQGRSYEQYF	TGCGCCAGCAGCCAAGGACAGGGAAGGTCCTACGAGCAGTACTTC
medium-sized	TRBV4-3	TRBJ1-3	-	CASSQDRFAAGNTIYF	TGCGCCAGCAGCCAAGATCGGTTCGCCGCCGGAAACACCATATATTTT
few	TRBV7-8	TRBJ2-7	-	CASSLSGSYEQYF	TGTGCCAGCAGCTTAAGCGGATCCTACGAGCAGTACTTC
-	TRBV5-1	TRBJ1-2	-	CASSLADVDYYGYTF	TGCGCCAGCAGCTTGGCCGATGTGGACTACTATGGCTACACCTTC
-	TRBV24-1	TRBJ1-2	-	CASSPRGSGGYTF	TGTGCCAGCTCCCCTAGGGGGTCAGGAGGCTACACCTTC
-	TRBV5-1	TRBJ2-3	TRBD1	CASSLLGQGADTQYF	TGCGCCAGCAGCTTGCTGGGACAGGGGGCAGATACGCAGTATTTT
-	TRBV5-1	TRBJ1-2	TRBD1	CASSSGTGDYGYTF	TGCGCCAGCAGCTCCGGGACAGGGGACTATGGCTACACCTTC
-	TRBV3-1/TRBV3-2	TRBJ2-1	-	CASSQDSTPGHRGYNEQFF	TGTGCCAGCAGCCAAGATTCAACTCCGGGACATCGAGGGTACAATGAGCAGTTCTTC
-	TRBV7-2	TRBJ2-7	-	CASSLALGSLWEQYF	TGTGCCAGCAGCTTAGCGCTGGGCAGTCTTTGGGAGCAGTACTTC
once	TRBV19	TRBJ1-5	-	CASTPGGGLYQPQHF	TGTGCCAGTACTCCCGGGGGGGGGCTTTATCAGCCCCAGCATTTT
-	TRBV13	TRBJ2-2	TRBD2	CAGLAGDAGTGELFF	TGTGCAGGCTTAGCGGGAGATGCGGGGACCGGGGAGCTGTTTTTT
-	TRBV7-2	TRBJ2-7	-	CASSLSEGAGSYEQYF	TGTGCCAGCAGCTTATCGGAGGGGGCGGGCTCCTACGAGCAGTACTTC
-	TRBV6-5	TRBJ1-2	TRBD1	CASSAPQGNYGYTF	TGTGCCAGCAGCGCCCCACAGGGGAACTATGGCTACACCTTC
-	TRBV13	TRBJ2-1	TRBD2	CASSLEGGPYNEQFF	TGTGCCAGCAGCTTAGAGGGAGGGCCGTACAATGAGCAGTTCTTC
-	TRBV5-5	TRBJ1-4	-	CASSLNPQTTNEKLFF	TGTGCCAGCAGCTTGAACCCACAGACAACTAATGAAAAACTGTTTTTT
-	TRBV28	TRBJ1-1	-	CASSGDRPNTEAFF	TGTGCCAGCAGTGGTGACAGGCCGAACACTGAAGCTTTCTTT